These T cell receptor beta chains were read from a single sample in a study of post-analysis software for immune sequencing data. Using its own MiXCR run on the PCR reads, TCRdb lists one record per CDR3 protein. The table has roughly 700,000 distinct CDR3 sequences, 25% to 30% seen once; the top ten hold approximately 0.6%. The sample taken for sequencing was blood. The origin of the receptors is a girl aged 5-17 years with multiple sclerosis. The CDR3 runs from the conserved cysteine through the conserved F or W. Fields, in order: CDR3 protein, CDR3 DNA, J gene, V gene, D gene, CDR3 length, clone size. D genes are given only for firm matches. For some rows the clone size is stated as once, few or many, or as a class when expanded; others skip it.

CASSSTSPKPGELFF | TGTGCCAGCAGCTCGACTAGCCCAAAACCCGGGGAGCTGTTTTTT | TRBJ2-2 | TRBV7-9 | TRBD2 | 15 | few
CASSPFLETQYF | TGTGCCAGCTCACCGTTTTTGGAGACCCAGTACTTC | TRBJ2-5 | TRBV18 | . | 12 | many
CATPRFGSYGYTF | TGTGCCACCCCAAGGTTCGGGAGCTATGGCTACACCTTC | TRBJ1-2 | TRBV28 | . | 13 | once
CASSYLGFPDTQYF | TGTGCCAGCAGTTACTTAGGGTTCCCAGATACGCAGTATTTT | TRBJ2-3 | TRBV6-6 | . | 14 | .
CASRGVSHEQYF | TGTGCCAGCCGAGGGGTGTCGCATGAGCAGTACTTC | TRBJ2-7 | TRBV12-3/TRBV12-4 | . | 12 | .
CASSYSIWGHQPQHF | TGTGCCAGCAGTTACTCTATTTGGGGGCATCAGCCCCAGCATTTT | TRBJ1-5 | TRBV6-5 | . | 15 | .
CASSPVVAADTQYF | TGTGCCAGCAGCCCGGTGGTAGCGGCAGATACGCAGTATTTT | TRBJ2-3 | TRBV9 | . | 14 | .
CASSQQGQPQHF | TGTGCCAGCAGCCAACAGGGACAGCCCCAGCATTTT | TRBJ1-5 | TRBV4-2 | . | 12 | few
CASSPNVGSGDTGTQYF | TGTGCCAGCAGTCCCAACGTGGGTAGCGGAGACACAGGTACGCAGTATTTT | TRBJ2-3 | TRBV28 | . | 17 | .
CSARTGVVDSPLHF | TGCAGTGCACGGACAGGGGTGGTCGATTCACCCCTCCACTTT | TRBJ1-6 | TRBV20-1 | TRBD1 | 14 | few
CASSSPGLATETQYF | TGTGCCAGCAGTTCCCCGGGACTAGCGACGGAGACCCAGTACTTC | TRBJ2-5 | TRBV6-2/TRBV6-3 | TRBD2 | 15 | .
CASSPGGGTDNNSPLHF | TGTGCCAGCAGCCCGGGCGGCGGTACCGATAATAATTCACCCCTCCACTTT | TRBJ1-6 | TRBV7-9 | . | 17 | .
CASSQEDEQFF | TGTGCCAGCAGCCAAGAAGATGAGCAGTTCTTC | TRBJ2-1 | TRBV14 | . | 11 | .
CASSLTIGGDEQYF | TGCGCCAGCAGCTTGACCATCGGGGGCGACGAGCAGTACTTC | TRBJ2-7 | TRBV5-1 | . | 14 | few
CASSLKFSVRVHNEQYF | TGTGCCAGCAGCTTAAAGTTTTCCGTCCGGGTCCACAATGAGCAGTACTTC | TRBJ2-4 | TRBV7-8 | . | 17 | .
CASSAGLAGPEDTQYF | TGTGCCAGCAGCGCGGGACTAGCGGGGCCCGAAGATACGCAGTATTTT | TRBJ2-3 | TRBV5-5 | TRBD2 | 16 | few
CASSLGGENTEAFF | TGTGCCAGCAGCTTAGGGGGGGAGAACACTGAAGCTTTCTTT | TRBJ1-1 | TRBV7-2 | . | 14 | .
CASSLRGGAGGPYNEQFF | TGTGCCAGCAGCTTACGTGGAGGAGCGGGAGGGCCCTACAATGAGCAGTTCTTC | TRBJ2-1 | TRBV7-2 | TRBD2 | 18 | .
CASSISGASTDTQYF | TGTGCCAGCAGCATTAGCGGGGCTAGCACAGATACGCAGTATTTT | TRBJ2-3 | TRBV7-2 | TRBD2 | 15 | .
CASSWPGGKRSRNQPQHF | TGTGCCAGCAGTTGGCCCGGGGGCAAGAGGTCGAGAAATCAGCCCCAGCATTTT | TRBJ1-5 | TRBV28 | . | 18 | .
CASSQDLPGVFYEQYF | TGCGCCAGCAGCCAAGATCTCCCCGGGGTCTTCTACGAGCAGTACTTC | TRBJ2-7 | TRBV4-3 | . | 16 | many
CASSRERGASYNEQFF | TGTGCCAGCAGCCGTGAGCGGGGGGCTTCCTACAATGAGCAGTTCTTC | TRBJ2-1 | TRBV7-9 | TRBD2 | 16 | few
CASRTSGSSYEQYF | TGTGCCAGCAGAACTAGCGGGAGCTCCTACGAGCAGTACTTC | TRBJ2-7 | TRBV6-2/TRBV6-3 | TRBD2 | 14 | .
CSVERSGKGYTF | TGCAGCGTAGAGCGGTCAGGAAAAGGCTACACCTTC | TRBJ1-2 | TRBV29-1 | . | 12 | .
CASSAPGGSVAFF | TGTGCCAGCAGTGCCCCAGGGGGTTCCGTAGCTTTCTTT | TRBJ1-1 | TRBV25-1 | TRBD1 | 13 | few
CAISESADYYGYTF | TGTGCCATCAGTGAGTCTGCAGACTACTATGGCTACACCTTC | TRBJ1-2 | TRBV10-3 | . | 14 | .
CASSFHRDSYNSPLHF | TGTGCCAGCAGTTTTCACCGGGACAGCTATAATTCACCCCTCCACTTT | TRBJ1-6 | TRBV28 | TRBD1 | 16 | .
CASSWDSNLGDTQYF | TGCGCCAGCAGCTGGGACTCTAATTTGGGAGATACGCAGTATTTT | TRBJ2-3 | TRBV5-1 | . | 15 | few
CASSLWTDEQYF | TGTGCCAGCAGTCTTTGGACAGACGAGCAGTACTTC | TRBJ2-7 | TRBV28 | . | 12 | .
CASRSPGPLPYEQYF | TGTGCCAGCAGAAGTCCGGGACCGCTCCCTTACGAGCAGTACTTC | TRBJ2-7 | TRBV28 | . | 15 | .
CASSRRTGSYSNQPQHF | TGTGCCAGCAGCCGCCGGACAGGCTCATATAGCAATCAGCCCCAGCATTTT | TRBJ1-5 | TRBV2 | TRBD1 | 17 | .
CSATTGTVSYNEQYF | TGCAGTGCTACCACCGGGACAGTCTCCTACAATGAGCAGTACTTC | TRBJ2-7 | TRBV20-1 | TRBD1 | 15 | few
CASSFNRRSSSYNEQFF | TGTGCCAGCAGCTTCAACAGGAGATCAAGCTCCTACAATGAGCAGTTCTTC | TRBJ2-1 | TRBV5-4 | . | 17 | .
CAISGPGLVGDEQFF | TGTGCCATCAGTGGCCCGGGACTAGTTGGAGATGAGCAGTTCTTC | TRBJ2-1 | TRBV10-3 | TRBD2 | 15 | .
CSARDPRTDRLYNSPPHF | TGCAGTGCTAGAGATCCCAGGACGGACCGGTTGTATAATTCACCCCCCCACTTT | TRBJ1-6 | TRBV20-1 | . | 18 | .
CSASLFRAGTSYEQYF | TGCAGTGCTAGTTTATTCCGGGCTGGGACCTCCTACGAGCAGTACTTC | TRBJ2-7 | TRBV20-1 | . | 16 | .
CASSLGWTSGSPYNERFF | TGTGCCAGCAGCTTAGGCTGGACTAGCGGGAGTCCCTACAATGAGCGGTTCTTC | TRBJ2-1 | TRBV7-6 | TRBD2 | 18 | .